This TCR beta chain stems from a study of blood T cell repertoires in COVID-19. Study-level background: COVID-19 samples, acute and convalescent, were from the United States, Italy and Spain. Sources were T cells, B-cell-depleted T cells, or PBMCs; the material itself was cDNA or gDNA.

Here immunoSEQ multiplex PCR was the method, and the copy in TCRdb shows in-frame clones only, minus some. Of about 53,000 clones in the sample, about 86% were seen once. Input material: peripheral blood. The clonotype comes from a man aged 70-80 years with active COVID-19.

The CDR3, as DNA: TGCAGCGTTGGGGCCGGGACAGGGCTAGGAGAGACCCAGTACTTC. Its protein product is CSVGAGTGLGETQYF. The rearrangement joins TRBV29-1 to TRBJ2-5, with 9 bases that match TRBD1. Germline trimming cut 4 bases from V and 4 bases from J; bases unmatched to any gene: 10. This CDR3 has 15 residues. Per the germline V gene, CDR1 is SQVTM and CDR2 is ANQGSEA.